This T cell receptor (beta chain) was identified during a study of cytomegalovirus exposure and HLA in healthy donors. Overall study results and limits: In a later analysis, productive TCRs from donors in an Asian-associated ancestry cluster reportedly carried fewer N-insertions than the cohort mean. When presence/absence was analysed, sequencing depth was taken to be roughly uniform across donors.

As regards this clone: What it recognizes is unknown.

The PCR used 60 Vbeta and 13 Jbeta primers. Method: immunoSEQ multiplex PCR; TCRdb's copy keeps in-frame clones and lacks some. The sample yields fewer than 100,000 clones, about 74% seen once. Between the trimmed V and J ends, which lost 6 bases and 7 bases, there was a span of 19 bases. Germline loops: CDR1 MDHEN, CDR2 SYDVKM. The CDR3 is 15 amino acids. The sample taken for sequencing was PBMCs. The chain joins TRBV28 to TRBJ1-5; perhaps TRBD1 as D (6 bases). The clonotype comes from a female donor in good health and CMV-seronegative. The CDR3, as DNA: TGTGCCAGCAGCCTTATTCGGGGGGCAGGGCAGCCCCAGCATTTT. The encoded protein is CASSLIRGAGQPQHF.